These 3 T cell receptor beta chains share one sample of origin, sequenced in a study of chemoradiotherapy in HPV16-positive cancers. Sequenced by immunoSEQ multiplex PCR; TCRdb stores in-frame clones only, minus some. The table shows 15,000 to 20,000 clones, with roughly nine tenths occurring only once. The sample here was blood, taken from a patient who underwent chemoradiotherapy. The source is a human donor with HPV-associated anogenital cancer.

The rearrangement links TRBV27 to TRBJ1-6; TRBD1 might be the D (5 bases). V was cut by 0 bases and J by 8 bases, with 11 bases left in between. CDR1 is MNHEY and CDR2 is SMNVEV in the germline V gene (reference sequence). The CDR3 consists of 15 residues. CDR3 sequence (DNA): TGTGCCAGCAGTTTATCATTCAGGGAATATTCACCCCTCCACTTT. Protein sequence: CASSLSFREYSPLHF.

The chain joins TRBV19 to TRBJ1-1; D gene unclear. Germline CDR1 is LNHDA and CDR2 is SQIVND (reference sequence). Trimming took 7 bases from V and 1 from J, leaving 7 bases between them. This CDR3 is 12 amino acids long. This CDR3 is CASKAGNTEAFF. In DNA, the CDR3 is TGTGCCAGTAAGGCAGGGAACACTGAAGCTTTCTTT.

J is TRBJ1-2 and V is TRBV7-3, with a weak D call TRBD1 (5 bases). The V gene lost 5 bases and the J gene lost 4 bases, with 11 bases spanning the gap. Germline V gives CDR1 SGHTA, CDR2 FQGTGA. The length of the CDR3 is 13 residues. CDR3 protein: CASSPQGGYGYTF. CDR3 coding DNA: TGTGCCAGCAGCCCCCAGGGCGGCTATGGCTACACCTTC.